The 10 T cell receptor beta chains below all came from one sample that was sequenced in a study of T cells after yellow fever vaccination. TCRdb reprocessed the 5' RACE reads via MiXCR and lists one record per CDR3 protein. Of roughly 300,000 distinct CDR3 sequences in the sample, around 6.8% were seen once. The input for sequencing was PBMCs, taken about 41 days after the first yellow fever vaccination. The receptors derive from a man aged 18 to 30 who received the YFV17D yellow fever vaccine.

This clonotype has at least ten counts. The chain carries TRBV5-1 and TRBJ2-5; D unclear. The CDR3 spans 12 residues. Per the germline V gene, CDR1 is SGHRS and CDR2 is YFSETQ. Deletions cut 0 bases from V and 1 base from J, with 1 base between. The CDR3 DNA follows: TGCGCCAGCAGCTTGGGCCAAGAGACCCAGTACTTC. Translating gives CASSLGQETQYF.

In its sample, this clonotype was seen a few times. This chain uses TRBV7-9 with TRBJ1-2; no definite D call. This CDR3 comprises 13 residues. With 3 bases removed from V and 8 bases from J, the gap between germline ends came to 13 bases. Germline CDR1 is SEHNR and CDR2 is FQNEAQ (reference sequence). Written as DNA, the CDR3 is TGTGCCAGCAGCTTGAGGCAATCGGAAGGCTACACCTTC. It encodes CASSLRQSEGYTF.

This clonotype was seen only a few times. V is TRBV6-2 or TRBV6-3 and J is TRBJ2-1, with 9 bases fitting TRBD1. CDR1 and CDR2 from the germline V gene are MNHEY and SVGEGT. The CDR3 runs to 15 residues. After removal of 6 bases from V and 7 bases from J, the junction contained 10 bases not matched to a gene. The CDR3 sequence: CASSQWDRVRNEQFF. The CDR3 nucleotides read TGTGCCAGCAGCCAATGGGACAGGGTCCGTAATGAGCAGTTCTTC.

The chain's CDR3 is CASSLGSLVYEQYF. In nucleotides, the CDR3 is TGTGCCAGCAGCTTAGGTTCACTCGTCTACGAGCAGTACTTC. The chain carries TRBV7-2 and TRBJ2-7; D unclear. The CDR3 totals 14 residues. The V gene lost 1 base and the J gene lost 3 bases, with 10 bases spanning the gap. Germline V gene lookup returns CDR1 SGHTA and CDR2 FQGNSA.

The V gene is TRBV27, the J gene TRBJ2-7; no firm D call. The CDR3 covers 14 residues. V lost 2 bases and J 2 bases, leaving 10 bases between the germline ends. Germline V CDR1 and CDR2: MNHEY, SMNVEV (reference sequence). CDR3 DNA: TGTGCCAGCAGTTTAGGGTCTGGGGCCTACGAGCAGTACGTC. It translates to CASSLGSGAYEQYV.

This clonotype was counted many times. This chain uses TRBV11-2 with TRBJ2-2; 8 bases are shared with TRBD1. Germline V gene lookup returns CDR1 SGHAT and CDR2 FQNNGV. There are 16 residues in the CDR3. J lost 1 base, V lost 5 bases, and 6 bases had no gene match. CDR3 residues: CASSLGTGRNTGELFF. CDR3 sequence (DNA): TGTGCCAGCAGCCTGGGGACAGGCCGGAACACCGGGGAGCTGTTTTTT. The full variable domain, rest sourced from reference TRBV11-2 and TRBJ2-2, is EAGVAQSPRYKIIEKRQSVAFWCNPISGHATLYWYQQILGQGPKLLIQFQNNGVVDDSQLPKDRFSAERLKGVDSTLKIQPAKLEDSAVYLCASSLGTGRNTGELFFGEGSRLTVL.

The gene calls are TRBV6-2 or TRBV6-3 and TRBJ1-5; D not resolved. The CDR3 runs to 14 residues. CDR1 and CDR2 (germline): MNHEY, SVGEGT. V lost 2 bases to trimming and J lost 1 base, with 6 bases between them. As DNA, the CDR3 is TGTGCCAGCAGTTACGGGATGAGCAATCAGCCCCAGCATTTT. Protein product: CASSYGMSNQPQHF.

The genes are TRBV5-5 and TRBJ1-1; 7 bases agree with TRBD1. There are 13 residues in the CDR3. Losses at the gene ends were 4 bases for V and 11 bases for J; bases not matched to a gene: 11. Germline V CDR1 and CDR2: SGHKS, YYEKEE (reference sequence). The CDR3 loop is CASSAGTALPAFF. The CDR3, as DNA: TGTGCCAGCAGCGCCGGGACAGCTCTTCCGGCTTTCTTT.

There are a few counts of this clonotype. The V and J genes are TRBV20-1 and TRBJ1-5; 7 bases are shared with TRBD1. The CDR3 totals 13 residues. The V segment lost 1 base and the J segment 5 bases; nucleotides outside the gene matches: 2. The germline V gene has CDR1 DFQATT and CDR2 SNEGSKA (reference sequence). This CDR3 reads CSARAGGDQPQHF. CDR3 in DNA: TGCAGTGCTAGAGCAGGGGGGGATCAGCCCCAGCATTTT.

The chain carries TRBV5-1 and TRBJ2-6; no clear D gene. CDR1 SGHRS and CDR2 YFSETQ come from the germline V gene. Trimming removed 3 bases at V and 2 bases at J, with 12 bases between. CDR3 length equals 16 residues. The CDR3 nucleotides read TGCGCCAGCAGCTCAGTAAGTCTGGCTGGGGCCAACGTCCTGACTTTC. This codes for CASSSVSLAGANVLTF.